Listed here are 14 T cell receptor beta chains from one sample, sequenced in a study of blood T cell repertoires in COVID-19. Produced via immunoSEQ multiplex PCR; TCRdb's table is partial and in-frame only. This repertoire shows 430,000 or so clones, around nine tenths found once; its top ten account for approximately 0.92%. Sequencing input: peripheral blood. All receptors derive from a young man with COVID-19, enrolled during active disease.

V and J are TRBV13 and TRBJ1-6, with no clear D. V was shortened by 5 bases and J by 6 bases, with 17 bases between the two germline ends. The CDR3 is made up of 16 amino acids. Germline V gene lookup returns CDR1 PRHDT and CDR2 FYEKMQ (reference sequence). The CDR3 nucleotides read TGTGCCAGCAGCCCCTCCGGGGAGGTATCTAATTCACCCCTCCACTTT. It codes for CASSPSGEVSNSPLHF.

V usage is TRBV11-2 and J usage is TRBJ2-2; D may be TRBD2 (5 bases). Per germline, CDR1 SGHAT and CDR2 FQNNGV. Deletions cut 6 bases from V and 3 bases from J, with 23 bases between. The CDR3 sequence is 18 residues long. The CDR3 reads CASSSLRRRRADTGELFF. The CDR3, as DNA: TGTGCCAGCAGTTCCCTTAGGAGGCGAAGGGCAGACACCGGGGAGCTGTTTTTT.

The chain recombines TRBV6-2 or TRBV6-3 with TRBJ2-4; possible D gene TRBD1, 5 bases. The CDR3 has 16 residues. V shed 4 bases and J shed 1 base, with 14 bases lying between them. Germline V gene lookup returns CDR1 MNHEY and CDR2 SVGEGT. The CDR3 loop reads CASSFDSLLAKNIQYF. The CDR3 DNA follows: TGTGCCAGCAGTTTCGACAGCCTCCTTGCCAAAAACATTCAGTACTTC.

CDR3 sequence (DNA): TGTGCCAGCAGTTACTCTTTGAGCTCCTATAATTCACCCCTCCACTTT. This translates into CASSYSLSSYNSPLHF. The chain links TRBV6-5 to TRBJ1-6; D gene ambiguous. This CDR3 is 16 amino acids long. With 0 bases removed from V and 0 bases from J, the gap between germline ends came to 6 bases. CDR1 is MNHEY and CDR2 is SVGAGI in the germline V gene.

The rearrangement joins TRBV11-2 to TRBJ2-1, with TRBD2 identical over 7 bases. CDR1 and CDR2 from the germline V gene are SGHAT and FQNNGV. Losses at the gene ends were 5 bases for V and 5 bases for J; bases not matched to a gene: 12. The length of the CDR3 is 16 residues. The CDR3 nucleotides are TGTGCCAGCAGCCCCCAAGGACTAGTCCTTGACAATGAGCAGTTCTTC. Translated: CASSPQGLVLDNEQFF. The full variable domain, rest sourced from reference TRBV11-2 and TRBJ2-1, is EAGVAQSPRYKIIEKRQSVAFWCNPISGHATLYWYQQILGQGPKLLIQFQNNGVVDDSQLPKDRFSAERLKGVDSTLKIQPAKLEDSAVYLCASSPQGLVLDNEQFFGPGTRLTVL.

The V call is TRBV6-5, the J call TRBJ2-7; 8 bases agree with TRBD1. From germline, CDR1 is MNHEY and CDR2 SVGAGI. The CDR3 is 13 residues long. The J segment lost 6 bases and the V segment lost 6 bases, leaving 7 bases of the junction unmatched. CDR3 sequence: CASRGDRGREQYF. In nucleotides, the CDR3 is TGTGCCAGCAGAGGTGACAGGGGCCGCGAGCAGTACTTC.

The chain uses TRBV4-1 and TRBJ1-6, with D unresolved. The V end lost 3 bases, the J end lost 6 bases, and 12 bases lay between the germline ends. Looked up from germline, CDR1 is MGHRA and CDR2 is YSYEKL. This CDR3 is 15 amino acids long. The CDR3 sequence: CASSHDNLSNSPLHF. CDR3 DNA sequence: TGCGCCAGCAGCCATGACAACCTCTCTAATTCACCCCTCCACTTT.

This clone was detected once. V usage is TRBV11-2 and J usage is TRBJ2-3; D unresolved. V dropped 2 bases and J dropped 7 bases, with 13 bases sitting between them. The CDR3 spans 14 residues. Germline lookup yields CDR1 SGHAT and CDR2 FQNNGV. CDR3 loop: CASSLSPTLYTQYF. The CDR3 DNA follows: TGTGCCAGCAGCTTATCTCCTACCCTTTATACGCAGTATTTT.

The CDR3 nucleotides read TGCGCCAGCAGCTTGTTGTCACGAGTCGAAGAGACCCAGTACTTC. This sequence encodes CASSLLSRVEETQYF. The V call is TRBV5-1, the J call TRBJ2-5; no clear D. The CDR3 consists of 15 residues. Germline V CDR1 and CDR2: SGHRS, YFSETQ. Trimming took off 1 base at V and 3 bases at J, with 13 bases between the two ends.

The chain employs TRBV7-2 and TRBJ1-3, with D tentatively TRBD1 (5 bases). The CDR3 totals 15 residues. Trimming cost V 5 bases and J 0 bases, with 11 bases left between them. CDR1 and CDR2 from the germline V gene are SGHTA and FQGNSA. CDR3 sequence (DNA): TGTGCCAGCAGCGGGGTAGGGGTCTCTGGAAACACCATATATTTT. It translates to CASSGVGVSGNTIYF.

Remarks on this clone: The germline gene is not matched at one end of the junction; a read error may be the cause. This chain uses TRBV11-2 with TRBJ2-1; the match to TRBD2 covers 9 bases. CDR3 length: 13 residues. From germline, CDR1 is SGHAT and CDR2 FQNNGV. As DNA, the CDR3 is TGTGCCAGCAGCTTAAATCGGGCGGGAGGGTTGATCTTC. Translation: CASSLNRAGGLIF. The entire variable domain, with the rest obtained from reference TRBV11-2 and TRBJ2-1, is as follows: EAGVAQSPRYKIIEKRQSVAFWCNPISGHATLYWYQQILGQGPKLLIQFQNNGVVDDSQLPKDRFSAERLKGVDSTLKIQPAKLEDSAVYLCASSLNRAGGLIFGPGTRLTVL.

This chain joins TRBV3-1 (or the pseudogene TRBV3-2) and TRBJ2-2, with D hard to call. Trimming took off 0 bases at V and 6 bases at J, with 14 bases between the two ends. Germline-derived CDR1 and CDR2 are LGHDT and YNNKEL (reference sequence). This CDR3 region has 16 residues. The CDR3 nucleotides read TGTGCCAGCAGCCAAGATACGACAACTGGCGCCGGGGAGCTGTTTTTT. It encodes CASSQDTTTGAGELFF.

The rearrangement uses TRBV9 and TRBJ1-5, with TRBD1 identical over 7 bases. With 7 bases clipped from V and 1 base from J, the junction kept 5 bases outside the gene matches. The germline CDR1 and CDR2 sequences are SGDLS and YYNGEE. The CDR3 contains 14 residues. The CDR3 region has the DNA TGTGCCAGCTCCGGGACAGAAAGCAATCAGCCCCAGCATTTT. Its translation is CASSGTESNQPQHF.

About this clone itself: Other DNA variants within this sample encode the same CDR3. This sequence joins TRBV3-1 (or the pseudogene TRBV3-2) and TRBJ1-1; 9 bases agree with TRBD1. The V gene's germline CDR1 is LGHDT and CDR2 YNNKEL (reference sequence). The CDR3 length is 14 residues. V shed 4 bases and J 4 bases; nucleotides not matched to a gene: 4. The CDR3: CASSLSTGGTEAFF. The CDR3 DNA reads TGTGCCAGCAGCCTATCGACAGGGGGCACTGAAGCTTTCTTT.